This TCR beta chain was profiled in a study of response to subunit inactivated influenza vaccine (dated 2018 in TCRdb). About the investigation overall: The study used deep quantitative T cell receptor repertoire profiling to track responses to a trivalent subunit inactivated influenza vaccine. Results and caveats for the whole study, not just this receptor: According to the authors, only a limited number of new T cells may be recruited by each seasonal influenza vaccination.

To note about this clonotype: The clone's antigen remains unknown. Qualities for individual bases were not recorded, and no much larger clone is one base off.

From the cysteine through the phenylalanine, the CDR3 covers 15 amino acids. Only the CDR3 portion is preserved as DNA: 45 bases, with reading frame beginning at the first base. In the germline V gene, CDR1 corresponds to SNHLY and CDR2 to FYNNEI. Trimming takes 3 bases off V and 10 bases off J; junction bases not matched to a gene: 10. The library was prepared using RT-PCR. The sequencing machine was an Illumina HiSeq 2500. TCRdb itself trimmed the public reads at Q25 with fastp, ran MiXCR and retained productive beta chains. Under each unique CDR3 protein, matching rows form one entry showing the most common genes and DNA. Present in this sample are roughly 520,000 distinct CDR3 sequences, less than 30% of which were seen just once. The ten largest clones take up approximately 1.9% of the sample.

The sequenced sample was CD4+ T cells sorted from PBMCs, obtained more than 4 days after vaccination. This TCR was recovered from a man between 45 and 60 years old who received an inactivated influenza vaccine. Donor details come from another sample of the same person, matched by shared clones. The rearranged segments are TRBV2 and TRBJ2-1; TRBD2 lines up with 9 middle nucleotides. The CDR3: CASSDGSGRYGEQFF. DNA sequence: TGTGCCAGCAGTGACGGAAGCGGGAGGTACGGGGAGCAGTTCTTC.